The next 30 T cell receptor beta chains were all read from a single sample in a study of CD8+ T cells in alopecia areata. Noted treatment: oral pan-JAK inhibitor, 5-10 mg twice daily. It was cDNA, reverse transcribed from extracted RNA, that served as the sequencing template. TCRdb's copy holds only in-frame clones and misses some; the assay was immunoSEQ multiplex PCR. The sample consists of some 190,000 clones, approximately 60% of them appearing once. Sequenced material: CD4+ T cells sorted from blood, taken at week 4, from a patient treated with tofacitinib. The receptors originated from a human donor with alopecia areata.

The chain uses TRBV7-9 and TRBJ2-1; 9 bases line up with TRBD1. V trimming: 3 bases; J trimming: 5 bases; junction bases outside the gene matches: 17. Looked up from germline, CDR1 is SEHNR and CDR2 is FQNEAQ (reference sequence). The CDR3 spans 19 residues. CDR3 in DNA: TGTGCCAGCAGCTTGTTGGGACAGGGTAAGGGTCTAAACCACAATGAGCAGTTCTTC. The encoded protein is CASSLLGQGKGLNHNEQFF.

The V gene is TRBV5-1, the J gene TRBJ2-7; D is uncertain. This CDR3 region has 11 residues. Germline CDR1 SGHRS, CDR2 YFSETQ. The ends were cut back, 4 bases at V and 3 bases at J, with 5 bases in the middle. The CDR3 loop reads CASSQDYEQYF. CDR3 sequence (DNA): TGCGCCAGCAGCCAAGACTACGAGCAGTACTTC.

V and J are TRBV25-1 and TRBJ1-2, with a tentative D call TRBD1 (5 bases). CDR1 is MGHDK and CDR2 is SYGVNS in the germline V gene. The CDR3 is 16 amino acids. V was clipped by 2 bases and J by 7 bases, with 20 bases between them. The CDR3 DNA follows: TGTGCCAGCAGTGAAGCTGGGGAAGGGGCGAGATCTGGCTACACCTTC. Protein: CASSEAGEGARSGYTF.

This clone appeared a single time. The V and J genes are TRBV18 and TRBJ2-7; D perhaps matches TRBD2 (6 bases). V lost 3 bases and J 5 bases, leaving 11 bases between the germline ends. The CDR3 runs to 13 residues. The germline V gene encodes CDR1 KGHSH and CDR2 LQKENI. The CDR3 here is CASSPSGLNEQYF. The CDR3 DNA is TGTGCCAGCTCACCCTCGGGACTGAACGAGCAGTACTTC.

The V call is TRBV19, the J call TRBJ2-4; D gene ambiguous. Looked up from germline, CDR1 is LNHDA and CDR2 is SQIVND (reference sequence). This CDR3 has 14 amino acids. V was trimmed by 7 bases and J by 0 bases, leaving 10 bases between them. CDR3 loop: CASKAELAKNIQYF. CDR3 in DNA: TGTGCCAGTAAGGCTGAGCTAGCCAAAAACATTCAGTACTTC.

This clone was observed a few times. V is TRBV19 and J is TRBJ2-2; D unclear. V was pared by 3 bases and J by 6 bases, with 11 bases between. The V gene's germline CDR1 is LNHDA and CDR2 SQIVND (reference sequence). The CDR3 is 14 residues long. In nucleotides, the CDR3 is TGTGCCAGTAGTATCACTAAAGGGTCCGGGGAGCTGTTTTTT. Protein product: CASSITKGSGELFF.

This chain links TRBV7-2 with TRBJ2-5; D is unclear. The ends were cut back, 6 bases at V and 2 bases at J, with 13 bases in the middle. The CDR3 loop spans 14 amino acids. Looked up from germline, CDR1 is SGHTA and CDR2 is FQGNSA. CDR3 DNA: TGTGCCAGCAGTTCCAGAAACTATCAAGAGACCCAGTACTTC. Encoded protein: CASSSRNYQETQYF.

This sequence joins TRBV6-5 and TRBJ1-1; no reliable D call. CDR3 length: 13 residues. CDR1 and CDR2 (germline): MNHEY, SVGAGI. V was pared by 7 bases and J by 1 base, with 10 bases between. The CDR3 DNA sequence: TGTGCCAGCAAGAAGTCAGGGAACACTGAAGCTTTCTTT. Encoded protein: CASKKSGNTEAFF.

V gene TRBV9 combines with J gene TRBJ2-7; D unresolved. CDR1 and CDR2 from the germline V gene are SGDLS and YYNGEE. The CDR3 runs 14 residues. V was cut by 0 bases and J by 2 bases, with 9 bases left in between. CDR3 in amino acids: CASSVGPRPYEQYF. CDR3 bases: TGTGCCAGCAGCGTAGGACCGAGACCCTACGAGCAGTACTTC. The entire variable domain, with the rest obtained from reference TRBV9 and TRBJ2-7, is as follows: DSGVTQTPKHLITATGQRVTLRCSPRSGDLSVYWYQQSLDQGLQFLIQYYNGEERAKGNILERFSAQQFPDLHSELNLSSLELGDSALYFCASSVGPRPYEQYFGPGTRLTVT.

The chain has TRBV15 and TRBJ1-5, with a possible D match to TRBD1 (6 bases). The CDR3 is 12 amino acids. From germline, CDR1 is LNHNV and CDR2 YYDKDF (reference sequence). The germline V and J ends were trimmed by 6 bases and 9 bases, with 12 bases remaining between them. Written as DNA, the CDR3 is TGTGCCACCAGACAGGGCACGGCGCCCCAGCATTTT. This sequence encodes CATRQGTAPQHF.

The genes are TRBV9 and TRBJ2-1; TRBD2 matches 7 bases. J lost 4 bases, V lost 4 bases, and 11 bases had no gene match. The germline gives CDR1 SGDLS, CDR2 YYNGEE. This CDR3 is 16 amino acids long. DNA of the CDR3: TGTGCCAGCAGCTCCTCGGCAGCGGGGCTGTACAATGAGCAGTTCTTC. Translation: CASSSSAAGLYNEQFF.

This clone appeared once. This rearrangement joins TRBV15 to TRBJ2-5; 11 nucleotides match TRBD2. Unmatched junction bases numbered 4, after V lost 1 base and J lost 3 bases. The CDR3 runs to 16 residues. Germline V lookup: CDR1 LNHNV, CDR2 YYDKDF (reference sequence). The CDR3 reads CATSRGLAGGEETQYF. CDR3 nucleotides: TGTGCCACCAGCAGAGGTCTAGCGGGAGGTGAAGAGACCCAGTACTTC.

The rearrangement links TRBV5-1 to TRBJ2-1, with a weak D call TRBD2 (6 bases). The V and J ends lost 1 base and 6 bases respectively, with 14 bases between them. This CDR3 spans 15 amino acids. Germline values: CDR1 SGHRS, CDR2 YFSETQ. CDR3 in amino acids: CASSLRLVGGNEQFF. The CDR3, as DNA: TGCGCCAGCAGCTTGAGACTAGTGGGGGGCAATGAGCAGTTCTTC.

The rearrangement links TRBV29-1 to TRBJ2-3; D possibly corresponds to TRBD2 (5 bases). Germline V gene sequence: CDR1 SQVTM, CDR2 ANQGSEA. Trimming took 4 bases from V and 2 from J, leaving 7 bases between them. This CDR3 contains 12 residues. The CDR3 loop is CSVVEDTDTQYF. The DNA for the CDR3 is TGCAGCGTTGTGGAGGACACAGATACGCAGTATTTT.

The chain uses TRBV30 and TRBJ2-1, with TRBD2 matching 10 bases. The V segment lost 0 bases and the J segment 6 bases; nucleotides outside the gene matches: 5. The CDR3 consists of 15 residues. Germline V gene data show CDR1 as GTSNPN and CDR2 as SVGIG (reference sequence). CDR3 sequence (DNA): TGTGCCTGGAGTGTACTAGCGGGAACACCCAATGAGCAGTTCTTC. Protein product: CAWSVLAGTPNEQFF.

This clone was counted only a few times. As DNA, the CDR3 is TGTGCCACCAGCAGAGACAGTAGAATGCGGGAGGGTTCGAACACCGGGGAGCTGTTTTTT. Protein product: CATSRDSRMREGSNTGELFF. The gene calls are TRBV15 and TRBJ2-2; TRBD2 aligns across 9 bases. V was clipped by 0 bases and J by 0 bases; unmatched bases: 11. Germline V gene data show CDR1 as LNHNV and CDR2 as YYDKDF (reference sequence). The CDR3 loop spans 20 amino acids.

V usage is TRBV7-9 and J usage is TRBJ2-7; 9 bases are shared with TRBD2. The CDR3 contains 18 residues. Trimming removed 0 bases from V and 5 bases from J; junction bases left unmatched: 14. The V gene's germline CDR1 is SEHNR and CDR2 FQNEAQ (reference sequence). The CDR3 region is CASSLAVDSGSIFDEQYF. As DNA, the CDR3 is TGTGCCAGCAGCTTAGCGGTTGATAGCGGGAGTATATTCGACGAGCAGTACTTC.

This clone has just a few counts. This chain joins TRBV27 and TRBJ1-5; D gene unclear. From germline, CDR1 is MNHEY and CDR2 SMNVEV (reference sequence). The germline V and J ends were trimmed by 3 bases and 0 bases, with 6 bases remaining between them. There are 14 residues in the CDR3. The CDR3 protein is CASSLRDSNQPQHF. DNA for the CDR3: TGTGCCAGCAGTTTGAGGGATAGCAATCAGCCCCAGCATTTT.

The V gene is TRBV2, the J gene TRBJ2-2, with D hard to call. The V end was cut by 8 bases, the J end by 2 bases, with 12 bases between. Germline CDR1 and CDR2: SNHLY and FYNNEI. The CDR3 has 14 residues. The CDR3 nucleotides are TGTGCCAGCCGGACCGATATCAACACCGGGGAGCTGTTTTTT. Translation gives CASRTDINTGELFF.

Only one count was recorded for this clone. V usage is TRBV7-2 and J usage is TRBJ2-7; TRBD1 is a possible D gene (6 bases). Germline V gene sequence: CDR1 SGHTA, CDR2 FQGNSA. V lost 1 base and J 1 base, leaving 8 bases between the germline ends. There are 14 residues in the CDR3. The CDR3 DNA sequence: TGTGCCAGCAGCTTAGTGGGGGCTTCCTACGAGCAGTACTTC. Protein product: CASSLVGASYEQYF. Based on the CDR3 plus reference TRBV7-2 and TRBJ2-7, the full variable domain is GAGVSQSPSNKVTEKGKDVELRCDPISGHTALYWYRQSLGQGLEFLIYFQGNSAPDKSGLPSDRFSAERTGGSVSTLTIQRTQQEDSAVYLCASSLVGASYEQYFGPGTRLTVT.

The rearrangement links TRBV7-2 to TRBJ2-5, with unresolved D. The CDR3 totals 14 residues. The germline CDR1 and CDR2 sequences are SGHTA and FQGNSA. Trimming took 5 bases from V and 7 from J, leaving 17 bases between them. The CDR3 loop reads CASSIEVRVMTQYF. The CDR3, as DNA: TGTGCCAGCAGCATCGAAGTACGCGTGATGACCCAGTACTTC.

The chain employs TRBV5-1 and TRBJ2-3; a weak D match, TRBD2 (5 bases). Looked up from germline, CDR1 is SGHRS and CDR2 is YFSETQ. Deletions cut 4 bases from V and 2 bases from J, with 11 bases between. The length of the CDR3 is 14 residues. The CDR3 coding sequence is TGCGCCAGCAGCCCACGGACTTCCACAGATACGCAGTATTTT. Translating it yields CASSPRTSTDTQYF.

The J gene is TRBJ2-7, the V gene TRBV10-3; D gene uncertain. Germline V gene sequence: CDR1 ENHRY, CDR2 SYGVKD. The CDR3 contains 14 residues. V was clipped by 2 bases and J by 1 base, with 9 bases between them. The CDR3 loop reads CAISEPRGSYEQYF. DNA for the CDR3: TGTGCCATCAGTGAGCCACGAGGTTCCTACGAGCAGTACTTC.

V and J are TRBV2 and TRBJ2-7; D perhaps matches TRBD1 (6 bases). The germline V and J ends were trimmed by 7 bases and 2 bases, with 15 bases remaining between them. This CDR3 has 14 amino acids. Germline V gene data show CDR1 as SNHLY and CDR2 as FYNNEI. The CDR3 DNA reads TGTGCCAGCAACCCACAGGGTAGGGCCTACGAGCAGTACTTC. Protein: CASNPQGRAYEQYF.

The CDR3 nucleotides read TGCGCCAGCAGCTTACGGAGCGGGAGCACAGATACGCAGTATTTT. Protein: CASSLRSGSTDTQYF. The gene calls are TRBV5-1 and TRBJ2-3, with D maybe TRBD2 (6 bases). Trimming left V 2 bases short and J 0 bases short, with 10 bases between. The V gene's germline CDR1 is SGHRS and CDR2 YFSETQ. This CDR3 contains 15 residues.

This clone was observed a handful of times. V is TRBV28 and J is TRBJ1-2, with a tentative D call TRBD1 (6 bases). Looked up from germline, CDR1 is MDHEN and CDR2 is SYDVKM. Trimming took 5 bases from V and 9 from J, leaving 16 bases between them. The length of the CDR3 is 13 residues. CDR3 residues: CASSLRDMRSYTF. DNA of the CDR3: TGTGCCAGCAGTCTCCGGGACATGCGGAGCTACACCTTC.

This clone was recorded a few times. The chain combines TRBV10-3 with TRBJ2-4, with TRBD2 as a possible D gene (6 bases). V was pared by 0 bases and J by 8 bases, with 17 bases between. CDR1 is ENHRY and CDR2 is SYGVKD in the germline V gene. The CDR3 sequence is 16 residues long. CDR3 DNA: TGTGCCATCAGTGAGTCCGCAGGAGGGGTGGTGGACATTCAGTACTTC. This translates into CAISESAGGVVDIQYF.

This rearrangement joins TRBV29-1 to TRBJ2-7, with TRBD2 as a possible D gene (7 bases). V lost 2 bases and J 6 bases, leaving 14 bases between the germline ends. CDR1 is SQVTM, CDR2 ANQGSEA, per germline. This CDR3 comprises 13 residues. CDR3 bases: TGCAGCGTTGAAAACAGGGAGGGCAGCGAGCAGTACTTC. Its protein product is CSVENREGSEQYF.

The V call is TRBV27, the J call TRBJ2-7; D is perhaps TRBD2 (6 bases). The CDR3 sequence is 14 residues long. V shed 4 bases and J shed 1 base, with 11 bases lying between them. Germline V gene lookup returns CDR1 MNHEY and CDR2 SMNVEV (reference sequence). In DNA form, the CDR3 reads TGTGCCAGCAGTTCCGGGACTTATTCCTACGAGCAGTACTTC. It specifies CASSSGTYSYEQYF.

This clone was seen a few times. V is TRBV19 and J is TRBJ2-5; TRBD2 agrees at 12 bases. Germline V gives CDR1 LNHDA, CDR2 SQIVND (reference sequence). The CDR3 consists of 13 residues. Trimming took 10 bases from V and 2 from J; bases not matched to a gene: 2. CDR3 in DNA: TGTGCCACAGGACTAGCGGGGCAAGAGACCCAGTACTTC. Encoded protein: CATGLAGQETQYF.